This T cell receptor (beta chain) emerged from a study of T cell responses to AZD1222 COVID-19 vaccine. The CDR3 is made up of 14 amino acids. Trimming shortened V by 5 bases and J by 5 bases, and 16 bases separated the two germline ends. The germline V gene encodes CDR1 SQVTM and CDR2 ANQGSEA. Whole-study results and caveats: Mostly white British, mostly female donors; authors suggested clonal diversity may be underestimated.

About this clone: Its specificity is unknown.

Measured with immunoSEQ multiplex PCR; TCRdb has only the in-frame clones, and not every one. The table lists more than 140,000 clones, 85% to 95% of them singletons. The rearrangement joins TRBV29-1 to TRBJ1-5; weak D call: TRBD1 (5 bases). The sequencing used peripheral blood, collected on day 0 of MenACWY control vaccination. The receptor was derived from an adult in good health. In DNA form, the CDR3 reads TGCAGCGTTAGAGCAGGGAGTTGGGATCAGCCCCAGCATTTT. Encoded protein: CSVRAGSWDQPQHF.